Below are 27 T cell receptor beta chains sequenced from a single sample in a study of cytomegalovirus exposure and HLA in healthy donors. In the PCR, 60 Vbeta and 13 Jbeta primers were used. Libraries were prepared by immunoSEQ multiplex PCR; TCRdb keeps only in-frame clonotypes and omits some of them. The sample lists about 200,000 clones; 75% to 85% were seen once. The source material was PBMCs. These receptor sequences come from a woman in her forties or fifties in good health and CMV-seronegative.

A few counts support this clone. The chain combines TRBV18 with TRBJ1-2; 7 bases match TRBD1. This CDR3 is 15 amino acids long. Trimming removed 3 bases from V and 0 bases from J; junction bases left unmatched: 4. CDR1 KGHSH and CDR2 LQKENI come from the germline V gene. The CDR3 region has the DNA TGTGCCAGCTCACCCGACAGGGCTTCTAACTATGGCTACACCTTC. It specifies CASSPDRASNYGYTF.

V gene TRBV19 combines with J gene TRBJ1-5, with TRBD1 matching over 7 bases. This CDR3 spans 15 amino acids. Germline lookup yields CDR1 LNHDA and CDR2 SQIVND (reference sequence). V lost 8 bases to trimming and J lost 2 bases; unmatched junction nucleotides: 9. CDR3 sequence (DNA): TGTGCCAGTCAGACCCAACAGGGGCGCAATCAGCCCCAGCATTTT. It yields the protein CASQTQQGRNQPQHF.

The chain couples TRBV15 to TRBJ1-3, with D unresolved. CDR3 length: 19 residues. The V end lost 0 bases, the J end lost 4 bases, and 22 bases lay between the germline ends. CDR1 LNHNV and CDR2 YYDKDF come from the germline V gene (reference sequence). This chain's CDR3 is CATSRDPRRGIRGGNTIYF. In DNA form, the CDR3 reads TGTGCCACCAGCAGAGACCCCCGCAGAGGGATTCGAGGGGGAAACACCATATATTTT.

V gene TRBV6-1 combines with J gene TRBJ2-7; D is uncertain. This CDR3 spans 13 amino acids. Germline V gene data show CDR1 as MNHNS and CDR2 as SASEGT. Between the trimmed V and J ends, which lost 6 bases and 3 bases, there was a span of 12 bases. The CDR3 coding sequence is TGTGCCAGCAGAACCCCCGGAGTCTACGAGCAGTACTTC. Translating it yields CASRTPGVYEQYF.

This rearrangement joins TRBV27 to TRBJ2-7; tentatively, D is TRBD2 (5 bases). There are 15 residues in the CDR3. The germline V gene encodes CDR1 MNHEY and CDR2 SMNVEV (reference sequence). V lost 6 bases to trimming and J lost 2 bases, with 17 bases between them. CDR3 in amino acids: CASREAAVPTYEQYF. The CDR3 DNA follows: TGTGCCAGCAGGGAGGCGGCTGTACCTACCTACGAGCAGTACTTC.

The chain links TRBV4-3 to TRBJ1-4; possibly TRBD1 for D (5 bases). Per germline, CDR1 LGHNA and CDR2 YSLEER. The CDR3 has 16 amino acids. Trimming pared 0 bases from V and 3 bases from J, leaving 11 bases between. The CDR3 loop reads CASSQERGGANEKLFF. The CDR3 nucleotides read TGCGCCAGCAGCCAAGAGCGGGGCGGCGCTAATGAAAAACTGTTTTTT.

The gene calls are TRBV6-6 and TRBJ2-7; 7 bases map to TRBD2. The CDR3 has 11 residues. Per germline, CDR1 MNHNY and CDR2 SVGAGI (reference sequence). The V segment lost 8 bases and the J segment 3 bases; nucleotides outside the gene matches: 1. CDR3 loop: CASGTNYEQYF. CDR3 coding DNA: TGTGCCAGCGGGACTAACTACGAGCAGTACTTC.

V usage is TRBV28 and J usage is TRBJ2-5; possibly TRBD1 for D (6 bases). Trimming took off 3 bases at V and 3 bases at J, with 17 bases between the two ends. Germline-derived CDR1 and CDR2 are MDHEN and SYDVKM. The CDR3 extends over 16 amino acids. The CDR3 coding sequence is TGTGCCAGCAGTTTGTTTGCGACAGGACCTAAAGAGACCCAGTACTTC. Residues: CASSLFATGPKETQYF.

V usage is TRBV7-9 and J usage is TRBJ1-6; D is ambiguous. CDR3 size: 13 residues. V was shortened by 1 base and J by 14 bases, with 12 bases between the two germline ends. From germline, CDR1 is SEHNR and CDR2 FQNEAQ (reference sequence). The CDR3 nucleotides read TGTGCCAGCAGCTTAGAACGGCCGGGGACCCTCCACTTT. Translating gives CASSLERPGTLHF.

Worth noting for this clone: Other nucleotide sequences from this sample produce the same CDR3. The chain links TRBV18 to TRBJ2-3, with 9 bases fitting TRBD2. The CDR3 totals 15 residues. The V and J ends lost 3 bases and 1 base, in that order; junction bases with no gene match: 2. Germline-derived CDR1 and CDR2 are KGHSH and LQKENI. CDR3 residues: CASSPRTSGTDTQYF. DNA for the CDR3: TGTGCCAGCTCACCTAGGACTAGCGGCACAGATACGCAGTATTTT.

The chain joins TRBV7-9 to TRBJ2-1; D unresolved. Germline CDR1 and CDR2: SEHNR and FQNEAQ (reference sequence). V shed 0 bases and J shed 0 bases, with 15 bases lying between them. The CDR3 length is 18 residues. The CDR3 is CASSLARNSFLSYNEQFF. CDR3 nucleotides: TGTGCCAGCAGCTTAGCGCGAAACTCGTTCCTCTCCTACAATGAGCAGTTCTTC.

The CDR3: CASSLLSVYLSYNEQFF. Written as DNA, the CDR3 is TGTGCCAGCAGCTTGTTATCGGTCTACCTCTCCTACAATGAGCAGTTCTTC. V usage is TRBV11-2 and J usage is TRBJ2-1; no reliable D call. Germline CDR1 and CDR2: SGHAT and FQNNGV. The V end lost 3 bases, the J end lost 0 bases, and 15 bases lay between the germline ends. The CDR3 sequence is 17 residues long.

This rearrangement joins TRBV7-6 to TRBJ2-5; D uncertain. The length of the CDR3 is 14 residues. CDR1 and CDR2 from the germline V gene are SGHVS and FNYEAQ. Trimming left V 5 bases short and J 7 bases short, with 17 bases between. CDR3 in DNA: TGTGCCAGCAGCCTCTTCGATAATCGAGGGACCCAGTACTTC. As protein: CASSLFDNRGTQYF. Drawing the rest from reference TRBV7-6 and TRBJ2-5, the complete variable domain is GAGVSQSPRYKVTKRGQDVALRCDPISGHVSLYWYRQALGQGPEFLTYFNYEAQQDKSGLPNDRFSAERPEGSISTLTIQRTEQRDSAMYRCASSLFDNRGTQYFGPGTRLLVL.

The rearrangement joins TRBV7-3 to TRBJ2-7; 10 bases match TRBD2. Germline values: CDR1 SGHTA, CDR2 FQGTGA. This CDR3 spans 15 amino acids. The trim removed 5 bases at V and 0 bases at J, leaving 4 bases unmatched. The DNA for the CDR3 is TGTGCCAGCAGCCACGGACTAGCGGACTCCTACGAGCAGTACTTC. Its protein product is CASSHGLADSYEQYF.

In its sample, this clone was seen once. An end of the junction differs from the germline gene, which may be a read error. This chain links TRBV7-9 with TRBJ1-4, with D maybe TRBD1 (5 bases). CDR1 is SEHNR and CDR2 is FQNEAQ in the germline V gene (reference sequence). CDR3 length: 15 residues. The CDR3 loop is CSSSSGGGPSEKLFF. As DNA, the CDR3 is TGTTCCAGCAGCTCGGGGGGGGGACCGAGCGAAAAACTGTTTTTT.

The chain couples TRBV2 to TRBJ2-1; 7 positions match TRBD2. In germline, CDR1 is SNHLY, CDR2 FYNNEI. Unmatched junction bases numbered 9, after V lost 3 bases and J lost 10 bases. The CDR3 spans 14 residues. In DNA form, the CDR3 reads TGTGCCAGCAGTGATACTAGCGCGGGTAAAGAGCAGTTCTTC. Translation: CASSDTSAGKEQFF.

The V and J genes are TRBV6-6 and TRBJ2-7; D gene uncertain. Germline V gene sequence: CDR1 MNHNY, CDR2 SVGAGI (reference sequence). This CDR3 has 15 residues. The V end was cut by 6 bases, the J end by 0 bases, with 15 bases between. CDR3: CASSTASPSSYEQYF. CDR3 DNA sequence: TGTGCCAGCAGCACTGCCAGCCCTAGCTCCTACGAGCAGTACTTC.

The gene calls are TRBV27 and TRBJ2-1; 9 bases match TRBD1. Looked up from germline, CDR1 is MNHEY and CDR2 is SMNVEV (reference sequence). The CDR3 consists of 19 residues. The V gene end was trimmed by 5 bases and the J gene end by 1 base; junction bases not matched to a gene: 15. For the CDR3, the DNA is TGTGCCAGCAGTCAGAGCCTATATCAGGACAGGGGATCCTACAATGAGCAGTTCTTC. Its translation: CASSQSLYQDRGSYNEQFF.

The genes are TRBV6-4 and TRBJ1-5; 10 bases agree with TRBD1. The CDR3 extends over 20 amino acids. The V and J ends lost 0 bases and 0 bases, in that order; junction bases with no gene match: 11. CDR1 is MRHNA and CDR2 is SNTAGT in the germline V gene. CDR3 coding DNA: TGTGCCAGCAGTGACTCGGACGACAGGGGGCGCAGCTATAGCAATCAGCCCCAGCATTTT. Its translation: CASSDSDDRGRSYSNQPQHF.

This rearrangement joins TRBV27 to TRBJ2-5; tentative D call: TRBD2 (7 bases). The CDR3 contains 14 residues. V dropped 3 bases and J dropped 4 bases, with 12 bases sitting between them. Germline CDR1 reads MNHEY; CDR2 reads SMNVEV (reference sequence). The CDR3 reads CASSLGGQGETQYF. The DNA of the CDR3 is TGTGCCAGCAGTTTGGGGGGGCAGGGAGAGACCCAGTACTTC.

The J gene is TRBJ2-5, the V gene TRBV7-2; 7 bases fit TRBD1. Germline V gives CDR1 SGHTA, CDR2 FQGNSA. The CDR3 contains 14 residues. Losses at the gene ends were 4 bases for V and 4 bases for J; bases not matched to a gene: 6. CDR3 coding DNA: TGTGCCAGCAGCTATCGACAGGGCCGAGAGACCCAGTACTTC. It encodes CASSYRQGRETQYF.

The chain uses TRBV9 and TRBJ2-7; 9 positions match TRBD1. The CDR3 is 14 amino acids. With 5 bases clipped from V and 3 bases from J, the junction kept 6 bases outside the gene matches. Per germline, CDR1 SGDLS and CDR2 YYNGEE. CDR3 in amino acids: CASSAGTGNYEQYF. CDR3 DNA sequence: TGTGCCAGCAGTGCCGGGACAGGGAACTACGAGCAGTACTTC.

The rearrangement links TRBV27 to TRBJ1-5; 8 nucleotides align to TRBD1. Per the germline V gene, CDR1 is MNHEY and CDR2 is SMNVEV (reference sequence). The CDR3 is made up of 16 amino acids. J lost 2 bases, V lost 6 bases, and 9 bases had no gene match. The CDR3, as DNA: TGTGCCAGCAGCCGGACAGGGATGGGAGGCAATCAGCCCCAGCATTTT. Its protein product is CASSRTGMGGNQPQHF.

V gene TRBV15 combines with J gene TRBJ2-1; TRBD2 aligns across 12 bases. There are 17 residues in the CDR3. CDR1 LNHNV and CDR2 YYDKDF come from the germline V gene (reference sequence). V lost 4 bases, J lost 6 bases, and 10 bases stayed unmatched. As DNA, the CDR3 is TGTGCCACCAGCAAGCTCCGGGGACTAGCGGGCTCCAATGAGCAGTTCTTC. Protein product: CATSKLRGLAGSNEQFF.

The rearrangement uses TRBV6-1 and TRBJ2-1; 7 bases are shared with TRBD2. The junction had 15 bases not matched to a gene; V was cut back by 8 bases and J by 8 bases. The CDR3 has 15 residues. Germline V lookup: CDR1 MNHNS, CDR2 SASEGT. CDR3 sequence: CASSIAGQASDEQFF. In DNA, the CDR3 is TGTGCCAGCTCAATAGCGGGCCAAGCATCGGATGAGCAGTTCTTC.

This chain joins TRBV21-1 and TRBJ2-1; the D call TRBD2 from the table was never checked on the DNA. TRBV21-1 is shown as a pseudogene. This CDR3 region has 18 residues. The CDR3: CASSKALCSGCRYNEQFF. CDR3 DNA: TGTGCCAGCAGCAAAGCGCTTTGTAGCGGGTGTCGGTACAATGAGCAGTTCTTC.

The genes are TRBV7-9 and TRBJ1-2; no clear D. The CDR3 has 13 residues. Germline V gene lookup returns CDR1 SEHNR and CDR2 FQNEAQ (reference sequence). V lost 0 bases and J 5 bases, leaving 7 bases between the germline ends. CDR3 residues: CASSLAPGYGYTF. CDR3 bases: TGTGCCAGCAGCTTAGCGCCAGGTTATGGCTACACCTTC.